Shown below are 8 T cell receptor beta chains from a single sample sequenced in a study of beta chain features in type 1 diabetes. Expressed TCRB transcripts got sequenced, as all isolated RNA was reverse transcribed. Measured with immunoSEQ multiplex PCR; TCRdb has only the in-frame clones, and not every one. The top ten hold 0.5% to 0.65% of the sample, which has more than 140,000 clones, roughly 9.3% seen once. Sequencing used central memory CD4+ T cells from blood. These receptors were collected from a woman between 35 and 50 years old in good health.

This clone was seen a handful of times. The chain has TRBV5-1 and TRBJ2-6, with a possible D match to TRBD2 (5 bases). The CDR3 totals 17 residues. CDR1 is SGHRS, CDR2 YFSETQ, per germline. V was clipped by 1 base and J by 0 bases, with 11 bases between them. CDR3 nucleotides: TGCGCCAGCAGCTTGACAGAACGGGGCTCTGGGGCCAACGTCCTGACTTTC. Translating it yields CASSLTERGSGANVLTF.

In its sample, this clone was seen a few times. The rearrangement uses TRBV7-2 and TRBJ2-5; 11 bases fit TRBD2. V lost 2 bases to trimming and J lost 3 bases; unmatched junction nucleotides: 8. The CDR3 has 17 residues. From germline, CDR1 is SGHTA and CDR2 FQGNSA. DNA of the CDR3: TGTGCCAGCAGCTTAAGGTCGTCTAGCGGGGGGAAAGAGACCCAGTACTTC. Translated, it gives CASSLRSSSGGKETQYF. Filled out from reference TRBV7-2 and TRBJ2-5, the complete variable domain reads GAGVSQSPSNKVTEKGKDVELRCDPISGHTALYWYRQSLGQGLEFLIYFQGNSAPDKSGLPSDRFSAERTGGSVSTLTIQRTQQEDSAVYLCASSLRSSSGGKETQYFGPGTRLLVL.

This clone occurred a few times. This rearrangement joins TRBV11-3 to TRBJ2-5; 8 nucleotides agree with TRBD1. Germline CDR1 is SGHNT and CDR2 is YENEEA. This CDR3 comprises 17 residues. J lost 5 bases, V lost 5 bases, and 16 bases had no gene match. The CDR3: CASSPSYRDRRRETQYF. The CDR3 nucleotides read TGTGCCAGCAGCCCCTCCTACCGGGACAGGCGAAGGGAGACCCAGTACTTC. The full variable domain, its missing parts supplied by reference TRBV11-3 and TRBJ2-5, is EAGVVQSPRYKIIEKKQPVAFWCNPISGHNTLYWYLQNLGQGPELLIRYENEEAVDDSQLPKDRFSAERLKGVDSTLKIQPAELGDSAVYLCASSPSYRDRRRETQYFGPGTRLLVL.

This chain uses TRBV11-2 with TRBJ1-6; the D is unclear. This CDR3 spans 14 amino acids. The V and J ends lost 1 base and 6 bases respectively, with 7 bases between them. Looked up from germline, CDR1 is SGHAT and CDR2 is FQNNGV. This CDR3 is CASSLGRLNSPLHF. CDR3 bases: TGTGCCAGCAGCTTAGGCAGGCTTAATTCACCCCTCCACTTT.

The rearrangement uses TRBV7-8 and TRBJ2-1; perhaps TRBD2 as D (6 bases). Germline lookup yields CDR1 SGHVS and CDR2 FQNEAQ. This CDR3 has 13 amino acids. V lost 1 base, J lost 9 bases, and 10 bases lay in between. The CDR3 reads CASSLVLGGEQFF. The CDR3 DNA reads as TGTGCCAGCAGCTTAGTCTTGGGGGGTGAGCAGTTCTTC.

This clone was counted between two and nine times. The chain combines TRBV9 with TRBJ1-5, with 8 positions matching TRBD1. The CDR3 is 14 residues long. Germline loops: CDR1 SGDLS, CDR2 YYNGEE. The ends lost 5 bases at V and 6 bases at J; junction bases unmatched: 7. This chain's CDR3 is CASSGGQGSQPQHF. For the CDR3, the DNA is TGTGCCAGCAGTGGTGGACAGGGAAGTCAGCCCCAGCATTTT. Full variable domain (remainder filled in from reference TRBV9 and TRBJ1-5): DSGVTQTPKHLITATGQRVTLRCSPRSGDLSVYWYQQSLDQGLQFLIQYYNGEERAKGNILERFSAQQFPDLHSELNLSSLELGDSALYFCASSGGQGSQPQHFGDGTRLSIL.

This clone was detected only a few times. Different DNA sequences within this sample yield the same CDR3. The chain is built from TRBV7-9 and TRBJ2-3; 9 bases match TRBD1. V lost 4 bases, J lost 0 bases, and 2 bases stayed unmatched. The CDR3 spans 15 residues. Germline-derived CDR1 and CDR2 are SEHNR and FQNEAQ (reference sequence). The CDR3 sequence is CASSSDRGSTDTQYF. The CDR3 DNA follows: TGTGCCAGCAGCTCCGACAGGGGGAGCACAGATACGCAGTATTTT. The full variable domain, completed using reference TRBV7-9 and TRBJ2-3, is DTGVSQNPRHKITKRGQNVTFRCDPISEHNRLYWYRQTLGQGPEFLTYFQNEAQLEKSRLLSDRFSAERPKGSFSTLEIQRTEQGDSAMYLCASSSDRGSTDTQYFGPGTRLTVL.

The V call is TRBV4-3, the J call TRBJ2-7, with D tentatively TRBD1 (5 bases). The CDR3 runs 15 residues. Trimming took off 0 bases at V and 2 bases at J, with 11 bases between the two ends. Germline-derived CDR1 and CDR2 are LGHNA and YSLEER. The CDR3 sequence: CASSQDRQFTYEQYF. Here the CDR3 DNA reads TGCGCCAGCAGCCAAGATCGACAGTTTACCTACGAGCAGTACTTC.